This passage covers 24 T cell receptor beta chains from one sample sequenced in a study of vaccination and CD4 T cells after COVID-19. CD4+ T cells that had been cultured provided DNA sequenced with the Oncomine TCR Beta short-read assay. TCRdb re-derived calls from the PCR reads in MiXCR, one entry per CDR3 protein. The table lists approximately 20,000 distinct CDR3 sequences, more than 20% of them singletons. These receptors have no known antigen. Documented treatment: roughly ten-day PBMC culture with coronavirus spike peptide pools or control peptides (ViraFEST assay). Sequenced material: cultured CD4+ T cells from blood. These receptors originate from a human donor with COVID-19.

The chain employs TRBV6-1 and TRBJ2-7; D possibly corresponds to TRBD1 (5 bases). The CDR3 has 13 amino acids. Looked up from germline, CDR1 is MNHNS and CDR2 is SASEGT. V dropped 6 bases and J dropped 2 bases, with 11 bases sitting between them. CDR3: CASRPLQAYEQYF. The CDR3 nucleotides are TGTGCCAGCAGACCTCTACAGGCCTACGAGCAGTACTTC.

By share, this clonotype ranks as medium-sized. V is TRBV6-1 and J is TRBJ1-2, with 11 nucleotides matching TRBD1. With V trimmed by 3 bases and J by 8 bases, 2 bases remained unmatched. CDR1 is MNHNS, CDR2 SASEGT, per germline. This CDR3 spans 13 amino acids. The CDR3 bases are TGTGCCAGCAGTGAGGACAGGGGGCAGGGCTACACCTTC. Translation: CASSEDRGQGYTF.

This clonotype was counted only a few times. CDR3 nucleotides: TGTGCCAGCAGCTTAGGGCAGGGGGCAACCGGGGAGCTGTTTTTT. Protein product: CASSLGQGATGELFF. The chain has TRBV7-9 and TRBJ2-2; 8 bases line up with TRBD1. Germline V gene data show CDR1 as SEHNR and CDR2 as FQNEAQ (reference sequence). CDR3 length equals 15 residues. V trimming: 1 base; J trimming: 5 bases; junction bases outside the gene matches: 3.

There are a few counts of this clonotype. This chain links TRBV10-3 with TRBJ2-3, with D perhaps matching TRBD1 or TRBD2 (5 bases each). The CDR3 runs to 16 residues. The germline CDR1 and CDR2 sequences are ENHRY and SYGVKD. Between the trimmed V and J ends, which lost 6 bases and 4 bases, there was a span of 20 bases. In DNA, the CDR3 is TGTGCCATCAGGGGGGACCTGGTAGGCAGCTCAGATACGCAGTATTTT. Amino acids: CAIRGDLVGSSDTQYF.

V usage is TRBV11-2 and J usage is TRBJ2-7, with 11 bases matching TRBD1. Trimming at V came to 5 bases and at J to 4 bases, leaving 7 bases not matched to a gene. CDR1 and CDR2 from the germline V gene are SGHAT and FQNNGV. The CDR3 loop spans 15 amino acids. CDR3 nucleotides: TGTGCCAGCAGCCCCCGGGACAGGGGGTGGTACGAGCAGTACTTC. Translating gives CASSPRDRGWYEQYF. The full variable domain, rest sourced from reference TRBV11-2 and TRBJ2-7, is EAGVAQSPRYKIIEKRQSVAFWCNPISGHATLYWYQQILGQGPKLLIQFQNNGVVDDSQLPKDRFSAERLKGVDSTLKIQPAKLEDSAVYLCASSPRDRGWYEQYFGPGTRLTVT.

This chain connects TRBV12-3 or TRBV12-4 to TRBJ2-7, with a weak D call TRBD1 (6 bases). V lost 6 bases to trimming and J lost 1 base, with 16 bases between them. This CDR3 region has 15 residues. This CDR3 reads CASSQGLGVSYEQYF. The CDR3 region has the DNA TGTGCCAGCAGCCAGGGGCTTGGGGTATCCTACGAGCAGTACTTC.

The CDR3 DNA is TGTGCCAGCACTAGCGGGGGGGGGAGCACAGATACGCAGTATTTT. Translated, it gives CASTSGGGSTDTQYF. The chain employs TRBV7-2 and TRBJ2-3, with 12 nucleotides matching TRBD2. The germline gives CDR1 SGHTA, CDR2 FQGNSA. With V trimmed by 7 bases and J by 0 bases, 2 bases remained unmatched. The CDR3 has 15 amino acids.

The chain joins TRBV20-1 to TRBJ2-7; D might be TRBD2 (6 bases). CDR1 DFQATT and CDR2 SNEGSKA come from the germline V gene (reference sequence). With 0 bases removed from V and 6 bases from J, the gap between germline ends came to 12 bases. The CDR3 runs to 13 residues. In DNA form, the CDR3 reads TGCAGTGCTAGAGATTGGAGGGGAAGCGAGCAGTACTTC. Amino acid sequence: CSARDWRGSEQYF.

This clonotype was picked up a small number of times. V gene TRBV20-1 combines with J gene TRBJ2-6; no clear D gene. The CDR3 has 14 amino acids. Trimming shortened V by 5 bases and J by 1 base, and 9 bases separated the two germline ends. The germline gives CDR1 DFQATT, CDR2 SNEGSKA (reference sequence). The CDR3 DNA reads TGCAGTGCTGGTGGCCGTTCTGGGGCCAACGTCCTGACTTTC. This codes for CSAGGRSGANVLTF.

Concerning this clonotype: Its ends do not fully match the called genes, so a read error is possible. The chain carries TRBV5-1 and TRBJ1-2, with a tentative D call TRBD1 (5 bases). The length of the CDR3 is 14 residues. Germline V gives CDR1 SGHRS, CDR2 YFSETQ. The CDR3 region has the DNA TGCGCCAGCAGCGCGACGACAGAGCTCTATGTCTACACCTTC. Protein sequence: CASSATTELYVYTF.

The chain combines TRBV19 with TRBJ2-5, with no clear D. CDR1 is LNHDA and CDR2 is SQIVND in the germline V gene (reference sequence). Trimming pared 5 bases from V and 2 bases from J, leaving 9 bases between. The CDR3 contains 13 residues. CDR3 sequence reads: CASSSGLQETQYF. The DNA for the CDR3 is TGTGCCAGTAGTTCAGGTCTGCAAGAGACCCAGTACTTC.

The chain couples TRBV28 to TRBJ1-6; D is unresolved. V was shortened by 5 bases and J by 13 bases, with 18 bases between the two germline ends. CDR1 and CDR2 (germline): MDHEN, SYDVKM. The CDR3 is 14 amino acids. The CDR3 DNA reads TGTGCCAGCAGTGGACCGGAGGAGAGGGTTCCCCTCCACTTT. This encodes CASSGPEERVPLHF.

This clonotype was observed a handful of times. The chain uses TRBV20-1 and TRBJ2-4; the match to TRBD1 covers 7 bases. The CDR3 covers 15 residues. V shed 5 bases and J 6 bases; nucleotides not matched to a gene: 13. Germline V CDR1 and CDR2: DFQATT, SNEGSKA (reference sequence). The chain's CDR3 is CSASLPRTGPNIQYF. Written as DNA, the CDR3 is TGCAGTGCTTCCCTACCCAGGACAGGACCAAACATTCAGTACTTC.

This clonotype was recorded a few times. The chain is built from TRBV30 and TRBJ1-1; D perhaps matches TRBD1 (5 bases). Deletions cut 3 bases from V and 1 base from J, with 9 bases between. The CDR3 is 13 residues long. CDR1 and CDR2 (germline): GTSNPN, SVGIG (reference sequence). CDR3 sequence reads: CAWSRDGNTEAFF. The CDR3 region has the DNA TGTGCCTGGAGCAGGGACGGGAACACTGAAGCTTTCTTT.

This clonotype was seen only a few times. The chain joins TRBV28 to TRBJ1-2; TRBD1 is a possible D gene (6 bases). This CDR3 has 15 residues. CDR1 and CDR2 from the germline V gene are MDHEN and SYDVKM. V was cut by 6 bases and J by 2 bases, with 16 bases left in between. The chain's CDR3 is CASSEVQGRNYGYTF. The CDR3 coding sequence is TGTGCCAGCAGCGAGGTGCAGGGGCGGAACTATGGCTACACCTTC.

V usage is TRBV18 and J usage is TRBJ2-2, with 8 bases identical to TRBD1. J gave up 4 bases and V 6 bases, and 7 bases lay outside the gene matches. The CDR3 is 15 amino acids. CDR1 and CDR2 (germline): KGHSH, LQKENI. This chain's CDR3 is CASSQPDRATGELFF. In DNA, the CDR3 is TGTGCCAGCTCCCAACCGGACAGGGCCACCGGGGAGCTGTTTTTT.

This clonotype was picked up a small number of times. The chain links TRBV12-3 or TRBV12-4 to TRBJ2-7; D gene ambiguous. This CDR3 is built from 18 residues. V was clipped by 4 bases and J by 2 bases, with 24 bases between them. This CDR3 reads CASSSIFPRTMSAYEQYF. DNA of the CDR3: TGTGCCAGCAGTTCCATCTTCCCCCGTACCATGTCGGCCTACGAGCAGTACTTC.

With respect to this clonotype: One end of the junction fails to match germline, which may point to a read error. The chain joins TRBV7-9 to TRBJ1-4; TRBD1 agrees at 8 bases. Germline CDR1 is SEHNR and CDR2 is FQNEAQ (reference sequence). This CDR3 comprises 15 residues. The CDR3 DNA is TGTGCCAGCAGCCCCGACAGGGGCGAGAATGAAGAACTGTTTTTT. Protein product: CASSPDRGENEELFF.

This clonotype was counted a few times. The CDR3, as DNA: TGTGCCAGCAGGAAACGAGGGGGAGTAGTTGGAAACACCATATATTTT. This codes for CASRKRGGVVGNTIYF. V and J are TRBV6-1 and TRBJ1-3; D possibly corresponds to TRBD1 (6 bases). The CDR3 is 16 residues long. Germline V gives CDR1 MNHNS, CDR2 SASEGT. V shed 6 bases and J shed 3 bases, with 18 bases lying between them.

This chain joins TRBV4-1 and TRBJ1-6; D gene uncertain. V dropped 5 bases and J dropped 15 bases, with 5 bases sitting between them. The germline CDR1 and CDR2 sequences are MGHRA and YSYEKL. The CDR3 totals 9 residues. The CDR3 sequence: CASSSFLHF. CDR3 in DNA: TGCGCCAGCAGCTCCTTCCTCCACTTT.

The chain couples TRBV2 to TRBJ1-5; 7 bases match TRBD1. V gave up 6 bases and J gave up 3 bases; unmatched junction bases: 2. The CDR3 length is 13 residues. The V gene's germline CDR1 is SNHLY and CDR2 FYNNEI. CDR3 loop: CASRGQANQPQHF. The CDR3 DNA sequence: TGTGCCAGCAGAGGACAGGCCAATCAGCCCCAGCATTTT.

This clonotype was detected only a few times. This chain joins TRBV2 and TRBJ2-5, with TRBD2 as a possible D gene (5 bases). Between the trimmed V and J ends, which lost 2 bases and 4 bases, there was a span of 17 bases. CDR1 SNHLY and CDR2 FYNNEI come from the germline V gene. The CDR3 contains 16 residues. In DNA, the CDR3 is TGTGCCAGCAGTGAAACGGGCCGGAGGTCGCTAGAGACCCAGTACTTC. Protein product: CASSETGRRSLETQYF.

This clonotype was counted between two and nine times. V usage is TRBV6-1 and J usage is TRBJ2-7; 10 bases are shared with TRBD2. The CDR3 spans 17 residues. The junction had 12 bases not matched to a gene; V was cut back by 5 bases and J by 2 bases. From germline, CDR1 is MNHNS and CDR2 SASEGT. In DNA, the CDR3 is TGTGCCAGCAGTCCTGGGATAGCGGGGGGCTACGCCTACGAGCAGTACTTC. Translating it yields CASSPGIAGGYAYEQYF.

This clonotype is medium-sized (0.01 to 0.1%) within its sample. V usage is TRBV7-3 and J usage is TRBJ2-3; D possibly corresponds to TRBD2 (5 bases). With 5 bases removed from V and 4 bases from J, the gap between germline ends came to 10 bases. The length of the CDR3 is 13 residues. Germline-derived CDR1 and CDR2 are SGHTA and FQGTGA. Here the CDR3 reads CASSQAGPDTQYF. Here the CDR3 DNA reads TGTGCCAGCAGCCAGGCGGGTCCAGATACGCAGTATTTT.